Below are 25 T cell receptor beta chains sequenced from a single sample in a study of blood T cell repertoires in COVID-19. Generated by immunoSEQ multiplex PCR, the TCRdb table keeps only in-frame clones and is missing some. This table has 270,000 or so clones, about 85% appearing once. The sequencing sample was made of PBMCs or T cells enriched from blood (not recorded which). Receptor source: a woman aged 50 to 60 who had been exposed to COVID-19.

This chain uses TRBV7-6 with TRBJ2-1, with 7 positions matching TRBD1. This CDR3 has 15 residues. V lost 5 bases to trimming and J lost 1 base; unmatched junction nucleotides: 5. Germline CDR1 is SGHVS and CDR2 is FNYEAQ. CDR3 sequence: CASSPDRESYNEQFF. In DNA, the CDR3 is TGTGCCAGCAGCCCTGACAGGGAGTCCTACAATGAGCAGTTCTTC. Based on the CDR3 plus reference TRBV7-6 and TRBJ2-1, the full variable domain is GAGVSQSPRYKVTKRGQDVALRCDPISGHVSLYWYRQALGQGPEFLTYFNYEAQQDKSGLPNDRFSAERPEGSISTLTIQRTEQRDSAMYRCASSPDRESYNEQFFGPGTRLTVL.

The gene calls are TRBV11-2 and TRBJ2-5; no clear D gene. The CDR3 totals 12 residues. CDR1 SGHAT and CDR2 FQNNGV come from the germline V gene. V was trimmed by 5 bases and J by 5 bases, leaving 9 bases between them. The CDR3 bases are TGTGCCAGCAGCCCTTTACGGGAGACCCAGTACTTC. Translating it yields CASSPLRETQYF.

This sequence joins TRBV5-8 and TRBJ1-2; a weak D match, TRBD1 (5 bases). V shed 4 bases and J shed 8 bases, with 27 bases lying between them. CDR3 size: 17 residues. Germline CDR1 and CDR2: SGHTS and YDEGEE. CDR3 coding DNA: TGTGCCAGCAGCCCCTGGTCACAGGTGATTTTGACGAGAGGCTACACCTTC. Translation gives CASSPWSQVILTRGYTF.

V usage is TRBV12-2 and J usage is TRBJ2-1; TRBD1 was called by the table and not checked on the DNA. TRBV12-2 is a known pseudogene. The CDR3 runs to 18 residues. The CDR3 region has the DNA TGTGCAAGTCGTATCCGACAGGGGACGTTTGGCTCCTACAATGAGCAGTTCTTC. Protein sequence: CASRIRQGTFGSYNEQFF.

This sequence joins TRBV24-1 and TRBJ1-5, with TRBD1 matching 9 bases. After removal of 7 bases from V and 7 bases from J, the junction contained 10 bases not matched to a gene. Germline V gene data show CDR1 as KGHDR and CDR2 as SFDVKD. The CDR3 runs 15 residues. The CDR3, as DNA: TGTGCCACCAGCTCCGGGACAGGGATGAACCAGCCCCAGCATTTT. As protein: CATSSGTGMNQPQHF.

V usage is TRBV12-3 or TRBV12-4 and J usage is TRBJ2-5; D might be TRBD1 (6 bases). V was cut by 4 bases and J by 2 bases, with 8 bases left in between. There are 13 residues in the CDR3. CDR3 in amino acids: CASSWDTQETQYF. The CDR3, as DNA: TGTGCCAGCAGTTGGGACACACAAGAGACCCAGTACTTC.

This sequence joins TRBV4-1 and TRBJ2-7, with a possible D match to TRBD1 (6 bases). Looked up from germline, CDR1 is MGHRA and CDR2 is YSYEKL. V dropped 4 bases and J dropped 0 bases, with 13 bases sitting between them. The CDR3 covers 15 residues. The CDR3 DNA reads TGCGCCAGCAGCCCTTCTTACAGGGACTCCTACGAGCAGTACTTC. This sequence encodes CASSPSYRDSYEQYF.

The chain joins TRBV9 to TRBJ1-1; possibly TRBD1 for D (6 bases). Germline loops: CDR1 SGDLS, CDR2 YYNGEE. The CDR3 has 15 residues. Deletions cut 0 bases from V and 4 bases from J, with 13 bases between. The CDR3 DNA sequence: TGTGCCAGCAGCGTAGCTGCAGGGGCGGGCACTGAAGCTTTCTTT. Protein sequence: CASSVAAGAGTEAFF.

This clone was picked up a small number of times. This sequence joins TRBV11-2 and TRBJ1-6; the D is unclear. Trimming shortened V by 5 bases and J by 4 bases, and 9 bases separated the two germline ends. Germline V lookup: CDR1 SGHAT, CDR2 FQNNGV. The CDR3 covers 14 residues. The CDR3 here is CASSPDMYNSPLHF. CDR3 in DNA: TGTGCCAGCAGCCCCGACATGTATAATTCACCCCTCCACTTT.

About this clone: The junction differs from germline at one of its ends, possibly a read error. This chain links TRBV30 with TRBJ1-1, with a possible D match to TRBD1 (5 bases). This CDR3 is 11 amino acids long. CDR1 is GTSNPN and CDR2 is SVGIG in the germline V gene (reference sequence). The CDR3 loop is CAWSAAGGYIF. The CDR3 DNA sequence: TGTGCCTGGAGTGCAGCGGGGGGTTACATCTTT.

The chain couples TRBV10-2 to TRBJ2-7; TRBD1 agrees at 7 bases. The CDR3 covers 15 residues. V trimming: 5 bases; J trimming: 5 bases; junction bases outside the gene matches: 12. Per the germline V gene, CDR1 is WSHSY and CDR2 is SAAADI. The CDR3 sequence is CASSRQGVGANEQYF. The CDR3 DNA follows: TGCGCCAGCAGTCGGCAGGGGGTGGGGGCAAACGAGCAGTACTTC.

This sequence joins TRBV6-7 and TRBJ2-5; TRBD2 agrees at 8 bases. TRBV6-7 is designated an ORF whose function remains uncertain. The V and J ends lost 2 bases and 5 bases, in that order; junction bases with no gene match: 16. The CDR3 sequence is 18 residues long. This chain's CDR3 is CASSYPRHPRGGRETQYF. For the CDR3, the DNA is TGTGCCAGCAGTTACCCTCGACACCCTCGGGGGGGCCGCGAGACCCAGTACTTC.

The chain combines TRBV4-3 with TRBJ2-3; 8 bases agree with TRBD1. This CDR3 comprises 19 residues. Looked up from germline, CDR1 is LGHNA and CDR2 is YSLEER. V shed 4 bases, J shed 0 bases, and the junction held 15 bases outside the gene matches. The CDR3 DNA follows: TGCGCCAGCAGCCCGACTCACGACAGGGGTACGGCTAGCACAGATACGCAGTATTTT. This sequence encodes CASSPTHDRGTASTDTQYF.

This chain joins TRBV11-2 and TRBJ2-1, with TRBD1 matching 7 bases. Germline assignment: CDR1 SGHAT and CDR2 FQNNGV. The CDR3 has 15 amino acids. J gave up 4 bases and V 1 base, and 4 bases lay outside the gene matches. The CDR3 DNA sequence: TGTGCCAGCAGCTTAGTCACAGGGGCATACAATGAGCAGTTCTTC. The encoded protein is CASSLVTGAYNEQFF.

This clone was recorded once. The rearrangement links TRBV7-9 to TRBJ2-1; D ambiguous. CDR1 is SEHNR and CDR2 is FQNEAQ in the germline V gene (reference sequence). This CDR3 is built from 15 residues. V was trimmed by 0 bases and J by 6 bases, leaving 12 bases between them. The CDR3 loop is CASSLAQRLINEQFF. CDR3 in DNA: TGTGCCAGCAGCTTAGCCCAGCGCCTGATCAATGAGCAGTTCTTC.

CDR3 sequence (DNA): TGCGCCAGCAGCCAAAACCACGGACAGGCCGGGGCTTTCTTT. Amino acids: CASSQNHGQAGAFF. The chain links TRBV4-3 to TRBJ1-1; 7 bases line up with TRBD1. V trimming: 2 bases; J trimming: 11 bases; junction bases outside the gene matches: 11. This CDR3 is built from 14 residues. Germline assignment: CDR1 LGHNA and CDR2 YSLEER.

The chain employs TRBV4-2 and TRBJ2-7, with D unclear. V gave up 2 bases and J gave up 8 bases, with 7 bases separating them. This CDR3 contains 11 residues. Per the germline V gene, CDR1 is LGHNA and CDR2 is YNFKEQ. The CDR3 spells CASSQLGKQYF. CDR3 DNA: TGTGCCAGCAGCCAACTGGGCAAGCAGTACTTC.

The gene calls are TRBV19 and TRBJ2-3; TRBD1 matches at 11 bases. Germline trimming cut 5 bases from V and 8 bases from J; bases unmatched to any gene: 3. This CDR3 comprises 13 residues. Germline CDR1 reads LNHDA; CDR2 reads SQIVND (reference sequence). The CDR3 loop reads CASSRDRGGTQYF. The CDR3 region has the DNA TGTGCCAGTAGTCGGGACAGGGGGGGTACGCAGTATTTT.

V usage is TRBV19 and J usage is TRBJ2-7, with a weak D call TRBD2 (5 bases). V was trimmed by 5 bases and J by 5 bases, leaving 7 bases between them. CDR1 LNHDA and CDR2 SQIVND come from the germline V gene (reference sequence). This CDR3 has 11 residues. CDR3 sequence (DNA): TGTGCCAGTAGTGACGGGGACGAGCAGTACTTC. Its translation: CASSDGDEQYF.

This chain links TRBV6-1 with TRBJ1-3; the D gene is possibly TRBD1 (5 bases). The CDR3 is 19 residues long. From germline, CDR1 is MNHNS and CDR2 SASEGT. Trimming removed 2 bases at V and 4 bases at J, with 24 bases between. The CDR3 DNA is TGTGCCAGCAGTGAAATGGTAAGGGGCCAGCCCCAGTCCGGAAACACCATATATTTT. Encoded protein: CASSEMVRGQPQSGNTIYF.

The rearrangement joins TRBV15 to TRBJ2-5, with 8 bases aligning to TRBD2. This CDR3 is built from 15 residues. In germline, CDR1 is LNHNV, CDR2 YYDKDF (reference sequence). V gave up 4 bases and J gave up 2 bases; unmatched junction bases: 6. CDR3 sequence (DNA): TGTGCCACCAGCAACCTACTAGCGGAACAAGAGACCCAGTACTTC. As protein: CATSNLLAEQETQYF.

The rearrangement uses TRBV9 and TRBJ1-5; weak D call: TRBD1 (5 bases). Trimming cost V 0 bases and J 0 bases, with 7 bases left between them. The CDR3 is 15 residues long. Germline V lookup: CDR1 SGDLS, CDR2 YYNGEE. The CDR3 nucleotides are TGTGCCAGCAGCGTAGCAGGGAATAGCAATCAGCCCCAGCATTTT. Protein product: CASSVAGNSNQPQHF.

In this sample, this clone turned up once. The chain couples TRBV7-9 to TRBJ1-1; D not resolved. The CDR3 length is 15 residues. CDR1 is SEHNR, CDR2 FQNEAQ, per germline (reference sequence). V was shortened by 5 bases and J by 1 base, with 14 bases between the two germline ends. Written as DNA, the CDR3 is TGTGCCAGCAGCCCCCCACCCCCGGGGAACACTGAAGCTTTCTTT. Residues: CASSPPPPGNTEAFF.

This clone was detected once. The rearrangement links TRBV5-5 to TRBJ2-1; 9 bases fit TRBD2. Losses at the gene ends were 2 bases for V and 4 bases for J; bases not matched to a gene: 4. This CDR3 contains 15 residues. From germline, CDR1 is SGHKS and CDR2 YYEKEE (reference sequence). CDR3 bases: TGTGCCAGCAGCTTAGGAGCGGGGGGTTACAATGAGCAGTTCTTC. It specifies CASSLGAGGYNEQFF.

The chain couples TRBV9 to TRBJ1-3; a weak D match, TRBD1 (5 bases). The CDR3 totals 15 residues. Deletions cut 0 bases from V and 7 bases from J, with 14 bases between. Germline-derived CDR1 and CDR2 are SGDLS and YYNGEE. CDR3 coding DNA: TGTGCCAGCAGCGTAGGGGGCAGGGTAACGAACACCATATATTTT. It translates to CASSVGGRVTNTIYF.